The 5 T cell receptor beta chains presented below share a single source sample, sequenced in a study of T cell repertoires in cytomegalovirus infection (dated by TCRdb to the late 2010s). Sequenced using an Illumina HiSeq 1500. TCRdb reanalyzed the raw reads on its own, using fastp at Q25 for trimming and MiXCR for clone calling, and kept in-frame beta chains. Each record represents a unique CDR3 protein, reported with the most common genes and DNA among its rows. The sample table lists roughly 170,000 distinct CDR3 sequences, about 22% of them with a count of one. Roughly 27% of the sample belongs to the ten largest clones. No antigens are known for them. In the paper's terms, the treatment or condition label means: in vitro stimulation with specific CMV peptide epitopes to enrich CMV-specific T cells. The source material was CD8+ T cells from cultured PBMCs, sampled from culture after CMV antigen stimulation. These receptors were collected from a human donor in good health (CMV status not recorded). Some clones in this sample may be carry-over from other donors' samples.

This clonotype was recorded a few times. The chain employs TRBV6-2 or TRBV6-3 and TRBJ1-5; 9 bases are shared with TRBD1. CDR3 size: 15 residues. The V segment lost 6 bases and the J segment 5 bases; nucleotides outside the gene matches: 8. The germline CDR1 and CDR2 sequences are MNHEY and SVGEGT. The CDR3 nucleotides read TGTGCCAGCAGCTCGGACAGGGGCTATTATCAGCCCCAGCATTTT. This gives the protein CASSSDRGYYQPQHF.

This clonotype showed up many times. The chain joins TRBV7-8 to TRBJ2-7; TRBD1 might be the D (5 bases). The CDR3 covers 11 residues. CDR1 and CDR2 (germline): SGHVS, FQNEAQ. V lost 5 bases, J lost 7 bases, and 9 bases lay in between. CDR3 loop: CASSIQGEQYF. CDR3 bases: TGTGCCAGCAGCATTCAGGGAGAGCAGTACTTC.

This clonotype was seen repeatedly, ten times or more. The chain combines TRBV7-9 with TRBJ1-2, with a possible D match to TRBD1 (5 bases). V dropped 5 bases and J dropped 3 bases, with 7 bases sitting between them. The CDR3 consists of 12 residues. Germline V gene sequence: CDR1 SEHNR, CDR2 FQNEAQ (reference sequence). DNA of the CDR3: TGTGCCAGCAGCGGGGACTACTATGGCTACACCTTC. It is translated as CASSGDYYGYTF.

In this sample, this clonotype turned up a few times. The rearrangement links TRBV7-8 to TRBJ2-3, with 11 bases lining up with TRBD2. V was pared by 3 bases and J by 5 bases, with 7 bases of the junction left unmatched. The CDR3 covers 16 residues. Germline lookup yields CDR1 SGHVS and CDR2 FQNEAQ. The DNA for the CDR3 is TGTGCCAGCAGCTTGACTGTAGCGGGGGGGCGAGATACGCAGTATTTT. It codes for CASSLTVAGGRDTQYF.

This clonotype occurred many times. The chain combines TRBV7-6 with TRBJ2-3; D is unresolved. CDR1 and CDR2 from the germline V gene are SGHVS and FNYEAQ. Trimming removed 0 bases from V and 6 bases from J, with 10 bases in between. The CDR3 has 14 residues. The CDR3 protein is CASSLAGPEDTQYF. The CDR3 DNA reads as TGTGCCAGCAGCTTAGCCGGGCCCGAGGATACGCAGTATTTT.